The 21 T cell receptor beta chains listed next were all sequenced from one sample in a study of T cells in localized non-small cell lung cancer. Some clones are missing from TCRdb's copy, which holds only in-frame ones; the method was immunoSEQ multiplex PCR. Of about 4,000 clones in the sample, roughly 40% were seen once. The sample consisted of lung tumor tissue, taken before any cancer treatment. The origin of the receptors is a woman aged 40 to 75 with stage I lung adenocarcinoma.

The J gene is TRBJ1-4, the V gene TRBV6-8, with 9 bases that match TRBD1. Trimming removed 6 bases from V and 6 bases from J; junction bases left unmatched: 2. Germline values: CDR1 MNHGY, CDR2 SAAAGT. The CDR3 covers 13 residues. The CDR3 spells CASRDRGDEKLFF. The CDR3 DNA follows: TGTGCCAGCAGGGACAGGGGAGATGAAAAACTGTTTTTT.

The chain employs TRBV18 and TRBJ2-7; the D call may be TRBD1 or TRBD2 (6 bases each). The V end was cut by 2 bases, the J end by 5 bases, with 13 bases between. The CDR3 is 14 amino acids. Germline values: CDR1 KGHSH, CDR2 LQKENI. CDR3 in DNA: TGTGCCAGCTCACCAGGCAGGGGAGGCCACGAGCAGTACTTC. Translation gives CASSPGRGGHEQYF.

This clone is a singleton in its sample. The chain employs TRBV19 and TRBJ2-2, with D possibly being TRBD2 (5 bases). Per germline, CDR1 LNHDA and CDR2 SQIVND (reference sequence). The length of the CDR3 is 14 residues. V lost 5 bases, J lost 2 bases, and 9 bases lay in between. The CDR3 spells CASSFGVNTGELFF. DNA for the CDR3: TGTGCCAGTAGTTTCGGGGTTAACACCGGGGAGCTGTTTTTT.

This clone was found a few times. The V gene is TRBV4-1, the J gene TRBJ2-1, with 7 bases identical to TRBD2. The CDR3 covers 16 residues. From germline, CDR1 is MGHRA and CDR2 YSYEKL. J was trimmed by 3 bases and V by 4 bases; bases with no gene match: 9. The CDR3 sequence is CASSPAGGGSYNEQFF. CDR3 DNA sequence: TGCGCCAGCAGCCCCGCCGGAGGCGGGAGCTACAATGAGCAGTTCTTC.

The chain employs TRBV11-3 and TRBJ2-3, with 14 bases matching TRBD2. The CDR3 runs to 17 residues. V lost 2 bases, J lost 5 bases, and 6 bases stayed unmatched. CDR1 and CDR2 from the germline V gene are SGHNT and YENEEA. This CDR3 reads CASSLLGLAGGGDTQYF. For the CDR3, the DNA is TGTGCCAGCAGCTTACTCGGACTAGCGGGAGGCGGAGATACGCAGTATTTT.

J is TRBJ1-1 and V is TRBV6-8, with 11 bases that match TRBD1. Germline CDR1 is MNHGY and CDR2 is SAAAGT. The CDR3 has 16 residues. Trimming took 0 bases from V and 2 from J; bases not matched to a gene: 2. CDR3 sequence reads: CASSYSRTGGNTEAFF. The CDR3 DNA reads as TGTGCCAGCAGTTACTCGAGGACAGGGGGCAACACTGAAGCTTTCTTT.

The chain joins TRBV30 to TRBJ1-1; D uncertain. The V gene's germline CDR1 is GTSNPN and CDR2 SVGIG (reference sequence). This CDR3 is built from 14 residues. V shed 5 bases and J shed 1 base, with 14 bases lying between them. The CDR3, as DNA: TGTGCCTGGGACCGCGTACTTACGAACACTGAAGCTTTCTTT. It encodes CAWDRVLTNTEAFF.

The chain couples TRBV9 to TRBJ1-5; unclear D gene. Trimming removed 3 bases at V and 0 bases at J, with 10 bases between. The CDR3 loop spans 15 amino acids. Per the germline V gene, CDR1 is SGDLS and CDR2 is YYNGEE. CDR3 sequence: CASSDWANSNQPQHF. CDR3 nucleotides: TGTGCCAGCAGCGACTGGGCCAATAGCAATCAGCCCCAGCATTTT.

This CDR3 reads CASSDTGYGQPQHF. CDR3 nucleotides: TGTGCCAGCTCGGATACAGGGTACGGTCAGCCCCAGCATTTT. This rearrangement joins TRBV18 to TRBJ1-5; D might be TRBD1 (6 bases). The CDR3 has 14 residues. Germline values: CDR1 KGHSH, CDR2 LQKENI. V was trimmed by 6 bases and J by 6 bases, leaving 15 bases between them. Full variable domain (missing parts from reference TRBV18 and TRBJ1-5): NAGVMQNPRHLVRRRGQEARLRCSPMKGHSHVYWYRQLPEEGLKFMVYLQKENIIDESGMPKERFSAEFPKEGPSILRIQQVVRGDSAAYFCASSDTGYGQPQHFGDGTRLSIL.

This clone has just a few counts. CDR3 DNA: TGTGCCGGCCAGACAGGAACCTACGAGCAGTACTTC. It translates to CAGQTGTYEQYF. The genes are TRBV2 and TRBJ2-7; a weak D match, TRBD1 (6 bases). The CDR3 is 12 residues long. Germline CDR1 reads SNHLY; CDR2 reads FYNNEI. The V end lost 11 bases, the J end lost 2 bases, and 13 bases lay between the germline ends.

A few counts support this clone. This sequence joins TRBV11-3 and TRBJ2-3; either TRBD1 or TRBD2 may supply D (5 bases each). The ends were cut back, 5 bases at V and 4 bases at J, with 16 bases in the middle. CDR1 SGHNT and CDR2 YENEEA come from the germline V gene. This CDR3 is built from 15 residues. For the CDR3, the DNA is TGTGCCAGCAGCCGGTTGGGGCAGGGAGCAGATACGCAGTATTTT. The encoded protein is CASSRLGQGADTQYF.

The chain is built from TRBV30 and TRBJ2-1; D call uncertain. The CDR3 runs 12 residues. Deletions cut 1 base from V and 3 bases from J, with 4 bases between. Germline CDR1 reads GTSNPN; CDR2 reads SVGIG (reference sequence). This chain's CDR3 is CAWSAVYNEQFF. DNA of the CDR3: TGTGCCTGGAGTGCAGTCTACAATGAGCAGTTCTTC.

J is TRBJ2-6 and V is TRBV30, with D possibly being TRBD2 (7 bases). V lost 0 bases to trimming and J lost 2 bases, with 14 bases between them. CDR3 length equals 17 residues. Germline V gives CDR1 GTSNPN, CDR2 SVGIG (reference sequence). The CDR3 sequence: CAWSVLIGGAGANVLTF. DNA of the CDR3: TGTGCCTGGAGTGTACTGATAGGGGGGGCTGGGGCCAACGTCCTGACTTTC.

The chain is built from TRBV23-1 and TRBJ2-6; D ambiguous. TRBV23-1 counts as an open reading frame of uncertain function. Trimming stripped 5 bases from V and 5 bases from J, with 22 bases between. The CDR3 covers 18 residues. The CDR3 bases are TGCGCCAGCAGTGTAGGCATGCTCGCACAAAGTCGGGCCAACGTCCTGACTTTC. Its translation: CASSVGMLAQSRANVLTF.

Here the CDR3 DNA reads TGTGCCAGTAGAGGCGGGAGCCTGGATGAGCAGTTCTTC. The encoded protein is CASRGGSLDEQFF. The rearrangement links TRBV19 to TRBJ2-1; 7 nucleotides agree with TRBD2. Germline V gene lookup returns CDR1 LNHDA and CDR2 SQIVND (reference sequence). V was pared by 6 bases and J by 8 bases, with 7 bases of the junction left unmatched. This CDR3 comprises 13 residues.

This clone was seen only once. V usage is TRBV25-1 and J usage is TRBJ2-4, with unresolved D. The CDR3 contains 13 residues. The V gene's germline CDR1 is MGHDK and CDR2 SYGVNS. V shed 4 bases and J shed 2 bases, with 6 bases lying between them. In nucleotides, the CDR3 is TGTGCCAGCAGTGGCCCTACCAAAAACATTCAGTACTTC. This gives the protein CASSGPTKNIQYF.

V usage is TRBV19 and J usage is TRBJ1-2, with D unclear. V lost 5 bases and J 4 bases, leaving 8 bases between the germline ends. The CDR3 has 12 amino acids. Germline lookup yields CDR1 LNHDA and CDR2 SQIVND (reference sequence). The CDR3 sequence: CASSDPVYGYTF. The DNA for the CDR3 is TGTGCCAGTAGTGACCCAGTCTATGGCTACACCTTC.

In nucleotides, the CDR3 is TGTGCTAGTGGTAAGAATAGCGGGAGGGCCTCATACGAGCAGTACTTC. The encoded protein is CASGKNSGRASYEQYF. The chain links TRBV12-5 to TRBJ2-7, with TRBD2 identical over 11 bases. Per the germline V gene, CDR1 is LGHNT and CDR2 is FRNRAP. Losses at the gene ends were 5 bases for V and 4 bases for J; bases not matched to a gene: 10. CDR3 length: 16 amino acids. The whole variable domain, filled in from reference TRBV12-5 and TRBJ2-7, reads DARVTQTPRHKVTEMGQEVTMRCQPILGHNTVFWYRQTMMQGLELLAYFRNRAPLDDSGMPKDRFSAEMPDATLATLKIQPSEPRDSAVYFCASGKNSGRASYEQYFGPGTRLTVT.

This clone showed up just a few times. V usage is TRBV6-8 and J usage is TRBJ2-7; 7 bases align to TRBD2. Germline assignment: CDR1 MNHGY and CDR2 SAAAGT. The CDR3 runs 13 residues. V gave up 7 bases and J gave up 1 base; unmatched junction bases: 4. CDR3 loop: CASTAGPSYEQYF. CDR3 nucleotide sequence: TGTGCCAGCACAGCGGGACCTTCCTACGAGCAGTACTTC.

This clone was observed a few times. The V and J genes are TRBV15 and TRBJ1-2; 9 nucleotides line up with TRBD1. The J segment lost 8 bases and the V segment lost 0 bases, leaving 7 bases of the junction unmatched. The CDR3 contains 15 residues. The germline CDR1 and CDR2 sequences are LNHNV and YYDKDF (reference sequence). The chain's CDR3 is CATSRDQDRGRGYTF. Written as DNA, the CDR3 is TGTGCCACCAGCAGAGACCAGGACAGGGGAAGAGGCTACACCTTC.

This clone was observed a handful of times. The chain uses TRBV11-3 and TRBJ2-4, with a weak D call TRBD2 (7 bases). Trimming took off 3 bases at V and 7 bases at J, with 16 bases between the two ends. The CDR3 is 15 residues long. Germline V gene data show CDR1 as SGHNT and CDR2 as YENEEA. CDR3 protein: CASSFEGGSFNIQYF. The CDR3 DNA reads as TGTGCCAGCAGCTTCGAGGGGGGGTCTTTCAACATTCAGTACTTC.